This is a list of T cell receptor beta chains from one sample in a study of vaccination effects on CD4 cells after COVID-19. Here immunoSEQ multiplex PCR was the method, and the copy in TCRdb shows in-frame clones only, minus some. The data show about 43,000 clones, around 78% seen once. Antigens for these TCRs are unknown. The sample here was CD4+ T cells from PBMCs cultured with SARS-CoV-2 spike peptides, taken before COVID-19 vaccination. These receptor sequences come from a human donor who received a COVID-19 vaccine. CDR3s include the opening cysteine and the closing phenylalanine or tryptophan. D genes are given only for firm matches. Clone size, where shown, is once, few, many, or a class for clones that have expanded.

v_gene: TRBV19
len: 16
d_gene: TRBD1
abundance: once
j_gene: TRBJ1-1
CDR3aa: CASSIRQGTVNTEAFF
CDR3nt: TGTGCCAGTAGTATCCGACAGGGAACAGTCAACACTGAAGCTTTCTTT

v_gene: TRBV6-2/TRBV6-3
len: 13
d_gene: .
abundance: .
j_gene: TRBJ1-5
CDR3aa: CASSWTQNQPQHF
CDR3nt: TGTGCCAGCAGCTGGACACAGAATCAGCCCCAGCATTTT

v_gene: TRBV2
len: 17
d_gene: .
abundance: .
j_gene: TRBJ2-5
CDR3aa: CASSEPTRVGPQETQYF
CDR3nt: TGTGCCAGCAGTGAACCGACTAGGGTAGGACCCCAAGAGACCCAGTACTTC

v_gene: TRBV10-2
len: 17
d_gene: .
abundance: .
j_gene: TRBJ2-3
CDR3aa: CASSESLPIESTDTQYF
CDR3nt: TGCGCCAGCAGTGAGTCACTACCTATAGAGAGCACAGATACGCAGTATTTT

v_gene: TRBV3-1/TRBV3-2
len: 14
d_gene: .
abundance: .
j_gene: TRBJ2-5
CDR3aa: CASSQEILSETQYF
CDR3nt: TGTGCCAGCAGCCAAGAAATACTTTCGGAGACCCAGTACTTC

v_gene: TRBV3-1/TRBV3-2
len: 17
d_gene: .
abundance: .
j_gene: TRBJ1-1
CDR3aa: CASSRTPGQTANTEAFF
CDR3nt: TGTGCCAGCAGCCGGACTCCGGGACAAACAGCGAACACTGAAGCTTTCTTT

v_gene: TRBV4-1
len: 16
d_gene: TRBD2
abundance: .
j_gene: TRBJ2-5
CDR3aa: CASSRTSGGLQETQYF
CDR3nt: TGCGCCAGCAGTAGGACTAGCGGGGGTCTCCAAGAGACCCAGTACTTC

v_gene: TRBV11-3
len: 14
d_gene: .
abundance: .
j_gene: TRBJ1-2
CDR3aa: CASSLPSGFNGYTF
CDR3nt: TGTGCCAGCAGCTTACCCTCAGGGTTCAATGGCTACACCTTC

v_gene: TRBV6-5
len: 14
d_gene: .
abundance: few
j_gene: TRBJ2-2
CDR3aa: CASRLRQPTGELFF
CDR3nt: TGTGCCAGCAGATTAAGACAGCCCACCGGGGAGCTGTTTTTT

v_gene: TRBV11-2
len: 14
d_gene: .
abundance: .
j_gene: TRBJ1-2
CDR3aa: CASSFRDLNYGYTF
CDR3nt: TGTGCCAGCAGCTTCCGAGATCTTAACTATGGCTACACCTTC

v_gene: TRBV2
len: 16
d_gene: TRBD2
abundance: few
j_gene: TRBJ2-1
CDR3aa: CASSAERAGGNNEQFF
CDR3nt: TGTGCCAGCAGCGCCGAGAGGGCGGGGGGGAACAATGAGCAGTTCTTC

v_gene: TRBV6-4
len: 16
d_gene: .
abundance: .
j_gene: TRBJ2-3
CDR3aa: CASSAGGLASGDTQYF
CDR3nt: TGTGCCAGCAGTGCCGGGGGTCTAGCCAGCGGAGATACGCAGTATTTT

v_gene: TRBV15
len: 14
d_gene: .
abundance: .
j_gene: TRBJ2-5
CDR3aa: CATSRDRQQETQYF
CDR3nt: TGTGCCACCAGCAGAGATCGACAACAAGAGACCCAGTACTTC

v_gene: TRBV6-5
len: 14
d_gene: .
abundance: .
j_gene: TRBJ2-3
CDR3aa: CASSYGPNTDTQYF
CDR3nt: TGTGCCAGCAGTTACGGACCCAACACAGATACGCAGTATTTT

v_gene: TRBV18
len: 14
d_gene: TRBD1
abundance: .
j_gene: TRBJ1-6
CDR3aa: CASSRDRGNSPLHF
CDR3nt: TGTGCCAGCTCCCGGGACAGGGGTAATTCACCCCTCCACTTT

v_gene: TRBV7-8
len: 15
d_gene: .
abundance: .
j_gene: TRBJ1-1
CDR3aa: CASSLASGSDTEAFF
CDR3nt: TGTGCCAGCAGCTTAGCGTCAGGGAGTGACACTGAAGCTTTCTTT

v_gene: TRBV6-2/TRBV6-3
len: 16
d_gene: .
abundance: .
j_gene: TRBJ2-3
CDR3aa: CASSYRTSSLTDTQYF
CDR3nt: TGTGCCAGCAGTTACCGAACTAGTAGTCTCACAGATACGCAGTATTTT

v_gene: TRBV5-4
len: 15
d_gene: TRBD1
abundance: .
j_gene: TRBJ2-2
CDR3aa: CASSSGTANTGELFF
CDR3nt: TGTGCCAGCAGCTCCGGGACAGCAAACACCGGGGAGCTGTTTTTT

v_gene: TRBV18
len: 14
d_gene: .
abundance: .
j_gene: TRBJ2-3
CDR3aa: CASSPRDGADTQYF
CDR3nt: TGTGCCAGCTCACCACGGGATGGGGCAGATACGCAGTATTTT

v_gene: TRBV5-4
len: 13
d_gene: .
abundance: few
j_gene: TRBJ1-4
CDR3aa: CASSLRGQEKLFF
CDR3nt: TGTGCCAGCAGCTTGAGGGGCCAGGAAAAACTGTTTTTT

v_gene: TRBV4-3
len: 17
d_gene: TRBD1
abundance: .
j_gene: TRBJ2-3
CDR3aa: CASSQEGTGYGPDTQYF
CDR3nt: TGCGCCAGCAGCCAAGAAGGGACAGGGTATGGGCCAGATACGCAGTATTTT

v_gene: TRBV5-1
len: 16
d_gene: .
abundance: .
j_gene: TRBJ2-3
CDR3aa: CASSLGSHAVTDTQYF
CDR3nt: TGCGCCAGCAGCTTGGGCTCTCATGCAGTGACAGATACGCAGTATTTT